The 22 T cell receptor beta chains presented below share a single source sample, sequenced in a study of blood T cell repertoires in COVID-19. Method: immunoSEQ multiplex PCR; TCRdb's copy keeps in-frame clones and lacks some. The sample carries about 170,000 clones, roughly 85% recorded once. The material sequenced was peripheral blood. These receptors were collected from a human donor with acute or convalescent COVID-19. The donor label of this sample is uncertain.

The CDR3 nucleotides read TGTGCCAGCAGTTATTTCGATGGCTACACCTTC. Residues: CASSYFDGYTF. The genes are TRBV6-2 or TRBV6-3 and TRBJ1-2; no clear D. The CDR3 is made up of 11 amino acids. Germline-derived CDR1 and CDR2 are MNHEY and SVGEGT. The V end was cut by 3 bases, the J end by 6 bases, with 5 bases between.

The chain uses TRBV19 and TRBJ1-2; D gene uncertain. The CDR3 has 12 amino acids. Trimming removed 5 bases from V and 4 bases from J, with 8 bases in between. The germline V gene has CDR1 LNHDA and CDR2 SQIVND (reference sequence). The CDR3 sequence is CASSVLGYGYTF. The CDR3, as DNA: TGTGCCAGTAGTGTCCTAGGCTATGGCTACACCTTC.

V usage is TRBV6-5 and J usage is TRBJ1-5, with a weak D call TRBD1 (5 bases). The germline V gene encodes CDR1 MNHEY and CDR2 SVGAGI. The CDR3 is 14 residues long. V was clipped by 6 bases and J by 2 bases, with 11 bases between them. The CDR3 is CASSRSGGNQPQHF. CDR3 nucleotides: TGTGCCAGCAGCCGGTCGGGGGGCAATCAGCCCCAGCATTTT.

The chain carries TRBV18 and TRBJ1-1; 9 nucleotides agree with TRBD1. The CDR3 consists of 18 residues. After removal of 0 bases from V and 1 base from J, the junction contained 9 bases not matched to a gene. Germline V lookup: CDR1 KGHSH, CDR2 LQKENI. The CDR3 loop reads CASSPPGTGKLGNTEAFF. The CDR3 nucleotides read TGTGCCAGCTCACCACCGGGGACAGGGAAGTTGGGGAACACTGAAGCTTTCTTT.

This clone was seen a handful of times. This rearrangement joins TRBV3-1 (or the pseudogene TRBV3-2) to TRBJ1-3; possible D gene TRBD1, 6 bases. V was trimmed by 5 bases and J by 0 bases, leaving 11 bases between them. Germline V CDR1 and CDR2: LGHDT, YNNKEL (reference sequence). CDR3 length: 15 amino acids. This chain's CDR3 is CASSSTGFSGNTIYF. The CDR3 bases are TGTGCCAGCAGCTCTACAGGGTTCTCTGGAAACACCATATATTTT.

The V gene is TRBV6-5, the J gene TRBJ1-2; 7 bases line up with TRBD1. The CDR3 loop spans 14 amino acids. The trim removed 6 bases at V and 2 bases at J, leaving 6 bases unmatched. Germline V lookup: CDR1 MNHEY, CDR2 SVGAGI. DNA for the CDR3: TGTGCCAGCAGCCGAGAAGGGGGCAACTATGGCTACACCTTC. Protein product: CASSREGGNYGYTF.

The rearrangement uses TRBV12-3 or TRBV12-4 and TRBJ1-2; 7 bases match TRBD1. The V and J ends lost 6 bases and 7 bases, in that order; junction bases with no gene match: 8. The length of the CDR3 is 13 residues. The DNA of the CDR3 is TGTGCCAGCAGGCCCGACAGGGAGGCTGGCTACACCTTC. It translates to CASRPDREAGYTF.

The V gene is TRBV28, the J gene TRBJ1-4; weak D call: TRBD1 (6 bases). V was shortened by 6 bases and J by 0 bases, with 8 bases between the two germline ends. This CDR3 is built from 14 residues. Germline CDR1 reads MDHEN; CDR2 reads SYDVKM. This CDR3 is CASSPGATNEKLFF. For the CDR3, the DNA is TGTGCCAGCAGCCCAGGGGCAACTAATGAAAAACTGTTTTTT.

The chain carries TRBV14 and TRBJ2-7, with 9 positions matching TRBD1. This CDR3 has 14 amino acids. CDR1 SGHDN and CDR2 FVKESK come from the germline V gene. V shed 1 base and J 5 bases; nucleotides not matched to a gene: 3. CDR3 loop: CASSQAGQGNEQYF. The DNA for the CDR3 is TGTGCCAGCAGCCAAGCGGGACAGGGCAACGAGCAGTACTTC.

This chain uses TRBV5-5 with TRBJ2-3; 7 nucleotides match TRBD2. Germline V gene data show CDR1 as SGHKS and CDR2 as YYEKEE (reference sequence). This CDR3 region has 15 residues. With V trimmed by 4 bases and J by 4 bases, 9 bases remained unmatched. CDR3 residues: CASSQRGPRSDTQYF. CDR3 sequence (DNA): TGTGCCAGCAGCCAGCGGGGCCCCCGTTCAGATACGCAGTATTTT.

Written as DNA, the CDR3 is TGTGCCAGCAGTCTACAGGGCGGCAATCAGCCCCAGCATTTT. Residues: CASSLQGGNQPQHF. V is TRBV6-4 and J is TRBJ1-5, with D perhaps matching TRBD1 (6 bases). The CDR3 consists of 14 residues. Germline V CDR1 and CDR2: MRHNA, SNTAGT. The V end was cut by 5 bases, the J end by 2 bases, with 10 bases between.

Here the CDR3 DNA reads TGTGCCAGCAGCCCCGACCCGAGACTAGCGGGGAAACAAGAGACCCAGTACTTC. Translation: CASSPDPRLAGKQETQYF. The chain links TRBV11-3 to TRBJ2-5, with 11 bases identical to TRBD2. Unmatched junction bases numbered 13, after V lost 5 bases and J lost 2 bases. CDR1 and CDR2 (germline): SGHNT, YENEEA. The CDR3 has 18 residues.

The V gene is TRBV25-1, the J gene TRBJ2-1, with a weak D call TRBD2 (6 bases). Looked up from germline, CDR1 is MGHDK and CDR2 is SYGVNS. The CDR3 is 15 residues long. The V end lost 6 bases, the J end lost 4 bases, and 16 bases lay between the germline ends. The CDR3, as DNA: TGTGCCAGCAGGGGAGGAGGAGAAACTTACAATGAGCAGTTCTTC. Residues: CASRGGGETYNEQFF.

A word on this clone: At one boundary the junction diverges from the germline segment, which might be a read error. The rearrangement joins TRBV2 to TRBJ1-1, with 12 bases matching TRBD1. The CDR3 covers 15 residues. CDR1 SNHLY and CDR2 FYNNEI come from the germline V gene. CDR3 sequence: CASRRDRGPNSEAFF. The CDR3 DNA reads as TGTGCCAGCAGGAGGGACAGGGGGCCCAACAGTGAAGCTTTCTTT.

The rearrangement uses TRBV14 and TRBJ2-2, with TRBD1 matching over 9 bases. Germline lookup yields CDR1 SGHDN and CDR2 FVKESK. The V segment lost 3 bases and the J segment 5 bases; nucleotides outside the gene matches: 4. CDR3 length: 15 amino acids. The CDR3 DNA follows: TGTGCCAGCAGCCATGACAGGGGGATAACCGGGGAGCTGTTTTTT. Encoded protein: CASSHDRGITGELFF.

The J gene is TRBJ1-5, the V gene TRBV27; D gene uncertain. The CDR3 consists of 13 residues. Trimming cost V 1 base and J 4 bases, with 5 bases left between them. Germline loops: CDR1 MNHEY, CDR2 SMNVEV (reference sequence). CDR3 residues: CASSLFGNQPQHF. The CDR3 coding sequence is TGTGCCAGCAGTTTATTCGGTAATCAGCCCCAGCATTTT.

The chain joins TRBV7-2 to TRBJ2-1; TRBD2 agrees at 7 bases. The CDR3 spans 17 residues. Unmatched junction bases numbered 14, after V lost 4 bases and J lost 5 bases. Germline-derived CDR1 and CDR2 are SGHTA and FQGNSA. The CDR3 region is CASSSRGVDESNNEQFF. For the CDR3, the DNA is TGTGCCAGCAGCTCCCGGGGGGTGGATGAGAGCAACAATGAGCAGTTCTTC.

The V and J genes are TRBV13 and TRBJ1-3; weak D call: TRBD1 (5 bases). Per germline, CDR1 PRHDT and CDR2 FYEKMQ (reference sequence). Trimming took 7 bases from V and 4 from J, leaving 17 bases between them. The CDR3 consists of 15 residues. CDR3 protein: CASMEGWRRGNTIYF. The DNA of the CDR3 is TGTGCCAGCATGGAGGGGTGGAGAAGAGGAAACACCATATATTTT.

The rearrangement uses TRBV7-2 and TRBJ1-6, with D unresolved. The CDR3 extends over 15 amino acids. V lost 5 bases and J lost 0, with 8 bases in between. CDR1 is SGHTA, CDR2 FQGNSA, per germline. The CDR3 loop is CASSPASSYNSPLHF. The CDR3 region has the DNA TGTGCCAGCAGCCCAGCGAGCTCCTATAATTCACCCCTCCACTTT.

This clone was seen once. The J gene is TRBJ2-5, the V gene TRBV20-1; tentative D call: TRBD2 (5 bases). Trimming took 0 bases from V and 7 from J, leaving 6 bases between them. The CDR3 length is 11 residues. Germline lookup yields CDR1 DFQATT and CDR2 SNEGSKA (reference sequence). The CDR3 DNA reads TGCAGTGCTAGAGAAGCGGCGACCCAGTACTTC. Residues: CSAREAATQYF.

This chain uses TRBV15 with TRBJ2-7, with D tentatively TRBD1 (6 bases). This CDR3 comprises 17 residues. V was pared by 4 bases and J by 3 bases, with 22 bases between. Per the germline V gene, CDR1 is LNHNV and CDR2 is YYDKDF (reference sequence). The CDR3 loop reads CATSNTQQGLVHYEQYF. CDR3 nucleotide sequence: TGTGCCACCAGCAACACCCAACAGGGATTAGTCCACTACGAGCAGTACTTC.

V and J are TRBV7-9 and TRBJ2-1, with TRBD2 identical over 13 bases. The CDR3 sequence is 15 residues long. Germline trimming cut 5 bases from V and 14 bases from J; bases unmatched to any gene: 12. The germline CDR1 and CDR2 sequences are SEHNR and FQNEAQ (reference sequence). The CDR3 DNA follows: TGTGCCAGCAGCCCGGGACTAGCGGGGCTTTCAATAGAGTTCTTC. It is translated as CASSPGLAGLSIEFF.